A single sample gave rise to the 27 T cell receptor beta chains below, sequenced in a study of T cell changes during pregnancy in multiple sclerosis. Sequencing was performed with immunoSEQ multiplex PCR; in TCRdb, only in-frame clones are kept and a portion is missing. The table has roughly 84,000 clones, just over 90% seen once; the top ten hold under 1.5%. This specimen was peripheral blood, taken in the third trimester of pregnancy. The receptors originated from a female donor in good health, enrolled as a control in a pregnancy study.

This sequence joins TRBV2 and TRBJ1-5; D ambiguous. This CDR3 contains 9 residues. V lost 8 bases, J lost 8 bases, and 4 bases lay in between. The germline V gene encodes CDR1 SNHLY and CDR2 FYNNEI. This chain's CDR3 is CASGEPQHF. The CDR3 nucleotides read TGTGCCAGCGGAGAGCCCCAGCATTTT.

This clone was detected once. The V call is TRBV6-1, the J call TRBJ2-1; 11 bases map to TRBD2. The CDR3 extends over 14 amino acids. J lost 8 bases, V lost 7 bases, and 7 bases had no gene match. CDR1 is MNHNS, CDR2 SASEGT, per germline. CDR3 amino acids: CASKLGTSGDEQFF. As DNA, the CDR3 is TGTGCCAGCAAGCTCGGGACTAGCGGCGATGAGCAGTTCTTC.

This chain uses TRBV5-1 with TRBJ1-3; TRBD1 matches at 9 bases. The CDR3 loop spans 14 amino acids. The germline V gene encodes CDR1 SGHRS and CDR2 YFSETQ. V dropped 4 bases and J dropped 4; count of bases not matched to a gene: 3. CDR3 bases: TGCGCCAGCAGCGAGACAGGGGGAGGAAACACCATATATTTT. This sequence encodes CASSETGGGNTIYF.

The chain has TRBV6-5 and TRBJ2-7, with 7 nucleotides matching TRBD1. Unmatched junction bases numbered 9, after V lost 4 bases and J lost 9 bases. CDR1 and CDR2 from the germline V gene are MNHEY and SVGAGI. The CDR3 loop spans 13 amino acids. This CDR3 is CASSSPGTEGQYF. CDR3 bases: TGTGCCAGCAGTTCCCCGGGGACAGAGGGGCAGTACTTC.

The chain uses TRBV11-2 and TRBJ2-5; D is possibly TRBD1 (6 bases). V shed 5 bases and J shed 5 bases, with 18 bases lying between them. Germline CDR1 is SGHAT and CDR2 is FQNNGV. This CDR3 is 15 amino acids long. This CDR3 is CASSTGQLARETQYF. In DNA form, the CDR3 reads TGTGCCAGCAGCACGGGACAACTTGCTCGGGAGACCCAGTACTTC.

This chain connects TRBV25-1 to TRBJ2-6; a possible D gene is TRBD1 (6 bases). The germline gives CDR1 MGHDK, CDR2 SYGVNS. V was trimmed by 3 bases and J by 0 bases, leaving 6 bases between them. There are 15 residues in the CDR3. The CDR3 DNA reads TGTGCCAGCAGTGACAGGGGCTCTGGGGCCAACGTCCTGACTTTC. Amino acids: CASSDRGSGANVLTF.

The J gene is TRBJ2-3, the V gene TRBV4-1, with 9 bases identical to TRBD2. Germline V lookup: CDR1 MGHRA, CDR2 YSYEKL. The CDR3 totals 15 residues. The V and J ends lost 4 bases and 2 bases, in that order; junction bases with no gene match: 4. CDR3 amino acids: CASSRLAGLTDTQYF. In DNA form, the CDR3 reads TGCGCCAGCAGCCGTCTAGCGGGACTCACAGATACGCAGTATTTT.

CDR3 amino acids: CSAGSLYEQYF. The CDR3 nucleotides read TGCAGTGCTGGTAGTCTCTACGAGCAGTACTTC. The genes are TRBV20-1 and TRBJ2-7; D is unclear. The CDR3 has 11 amino acids. The germline V and J ends were trimmed by 5 bases and 3 bases, with 8 bases remaining between them. CDR1 is DFQATT, CDR2 SNEGSKA, per germline (reference sequence).

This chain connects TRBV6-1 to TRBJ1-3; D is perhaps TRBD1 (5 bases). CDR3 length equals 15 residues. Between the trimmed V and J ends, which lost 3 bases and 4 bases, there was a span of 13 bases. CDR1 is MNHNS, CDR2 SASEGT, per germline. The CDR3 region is CASSDQGRVGNTIYF. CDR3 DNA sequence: TGTGCCAGCAGTGACCAAGGCAGGGTAGGAAACACCATATATTTT.

CDR3 DNA: TGTGCCAGCAGCGGGACAGGGCGCGCAGATACGCAGTATTTT. Amino acid sequence: CASSGTGRADTQYF. The rearrangement uses TRBV7-6 and TRBJ2-3, with 9 bases that match TRBD1. After removal of 5 bases from V and 4 bases from J, the junction contained 4 bases not matched to a gene. This CDR3 contains 14 residues. CDR1 SGHVS and CDR2 FNYEAQ come from the germline V gene. Variable domain in full (rest from reference TRBV7-6 and TRBJ2-3): GAGVSQSPRYKVTKRGQDVALRCDPISGHVSLYWYRQALGQGPEFLTYFNYEAQQDKSGLPNDRFSAERPEGSISTLTIQRTEQRDSAMYRCASSGTGRADTQYFGPGTRLTVL.

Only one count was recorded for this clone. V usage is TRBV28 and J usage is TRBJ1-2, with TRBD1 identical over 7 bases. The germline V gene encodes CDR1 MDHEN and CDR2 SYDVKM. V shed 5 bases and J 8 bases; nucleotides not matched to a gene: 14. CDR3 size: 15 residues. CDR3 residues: CASSASVTGLNGYTF. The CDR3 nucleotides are TGTGCCAGCAGTGCCTCTGTGACAGGGTTGAACGGCTACACCTTC.

The CDR3 protein is CASSVGLAGPSSYNEQFF. The CDR3 nucleotides read TGTGCCAGCAGTGTGGGACTAGCGGGCCCGAGCTCCTACAATGAGCAGTTCTTC. The chain uses TRBV6-1 and TRBJ2-1, with 12 bases identical to TRBD2. Germline V gives CDR1 MNHNS, CDR2 SASEGT. CDR3 length: 18 amino acids. V lost 4 bases, J lost 0 bases, and 7 bases stayed unmatched.

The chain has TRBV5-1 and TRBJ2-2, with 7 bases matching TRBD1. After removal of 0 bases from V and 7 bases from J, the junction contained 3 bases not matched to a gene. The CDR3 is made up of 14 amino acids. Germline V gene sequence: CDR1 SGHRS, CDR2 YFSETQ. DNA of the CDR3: TGCGCCAGCAGCTTGGGCCGGGACAGCGGGGAGCTGTTTTTT. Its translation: CASSLGRDSGELFF.

The CDR3 DNA reads TGCAGCGCCCGACTAGCGGCCCACAATGAGCAGTTCTTC. This encodes CSARLAAHNEQFF. The chain joins TRBV29-1 to TRBJ2-1; 9 positions match TRBD2. In germline, CDR1 is SQVTM, CDR2 ANQGSEA. CDR3 length: 13 residues. V dropped 7 bases and J dropped 5; count of bases not matched to a gene: 6.

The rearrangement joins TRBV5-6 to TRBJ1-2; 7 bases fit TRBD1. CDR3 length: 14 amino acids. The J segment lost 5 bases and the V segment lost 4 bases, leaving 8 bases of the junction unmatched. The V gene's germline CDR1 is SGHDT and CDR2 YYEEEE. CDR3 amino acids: CASSKDRNPYGYTF. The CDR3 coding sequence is TGTGCCAGCAGCAAGGACAGGAACCCTTATGGCTACACCTTC.

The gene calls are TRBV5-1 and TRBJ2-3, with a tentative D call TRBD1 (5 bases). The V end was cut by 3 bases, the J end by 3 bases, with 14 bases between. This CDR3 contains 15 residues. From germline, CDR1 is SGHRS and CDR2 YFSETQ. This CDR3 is CASSWGGTRTDTQYF. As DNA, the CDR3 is TGCGCCAGCAGCTGGGGCGGTACGAGGACAGATACGCAGTATTTT.

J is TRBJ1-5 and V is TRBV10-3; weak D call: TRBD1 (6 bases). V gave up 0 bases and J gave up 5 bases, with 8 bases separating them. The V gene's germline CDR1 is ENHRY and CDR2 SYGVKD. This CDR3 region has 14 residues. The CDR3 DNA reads TGTGCCATCAGTGAGTCAGCAGGGGATCAGCCCCAGCATTTT. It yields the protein CAISESAGDQPQHF.

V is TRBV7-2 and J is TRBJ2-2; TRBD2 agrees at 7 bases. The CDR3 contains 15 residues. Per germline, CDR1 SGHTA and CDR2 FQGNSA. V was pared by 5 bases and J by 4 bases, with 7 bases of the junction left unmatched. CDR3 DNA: TGTGCCAGCAGCAAAGTCGGGGGGTTCACCGGGGAGCTGTTTTTT. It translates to CASSKVGGFTGELFF.

The CDR3 nucleotides are TGTGCCAGCAGTTTTGGGGACAGGGGTCCCTACGAGCAGTACTTC. It specifies CASSFGDRGPYEQYF. V gene TRBV6-5 combines with J gene TRBJ2-7, with 10 bases that match TRBD1. J lost 2 bases, V lost 4 bases, and 5 bases had no gene match. The CDR3 has 15 amino acids. In germline, CDR1 is MNHEY, CDR2 SVGAGI.

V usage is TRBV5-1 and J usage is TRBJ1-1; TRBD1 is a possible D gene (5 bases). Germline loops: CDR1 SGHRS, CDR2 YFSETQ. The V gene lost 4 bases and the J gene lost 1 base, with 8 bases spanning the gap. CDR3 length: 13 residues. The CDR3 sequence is CASSHDRNTEAFF. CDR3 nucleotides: TGCGCCAGCAGCCATGACAGGAACACTGAAGCTTTCTTT. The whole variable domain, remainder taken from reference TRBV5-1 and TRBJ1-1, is KAGVTQTPRYLIKTRGQQVTLSCSPISGHRSVSWYQQTPGQGLQFLFEYFSETQRNKGNFPGRFSGRQFSNSRSEMNVSTLELGDSALYLCASSHDRNTEAFFGQGTRLTVV.

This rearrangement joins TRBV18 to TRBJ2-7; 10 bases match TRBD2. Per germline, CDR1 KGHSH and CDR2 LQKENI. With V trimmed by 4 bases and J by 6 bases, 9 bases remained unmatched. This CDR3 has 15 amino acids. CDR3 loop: CASSQLLAGVGEQYF. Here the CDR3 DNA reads TGTGCCAGCTCACAGCTTCTAGCGGGAGTCGGCGAGCAGTACTTC.

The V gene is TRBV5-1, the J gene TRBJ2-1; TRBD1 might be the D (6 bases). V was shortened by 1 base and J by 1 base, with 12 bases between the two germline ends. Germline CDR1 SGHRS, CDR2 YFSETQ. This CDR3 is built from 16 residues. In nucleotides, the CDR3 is TGCGCCAGCAGCTTGACAGGGCTGAGGTCCTACAATGAGCAGTTCTTC. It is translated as CASSLTGLRSYNEQFF.

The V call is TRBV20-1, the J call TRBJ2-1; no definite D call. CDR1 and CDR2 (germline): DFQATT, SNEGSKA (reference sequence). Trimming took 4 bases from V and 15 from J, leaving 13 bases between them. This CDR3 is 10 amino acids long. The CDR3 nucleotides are TGCAGTGCTAATCTAGTTTTTCCGTTCTTC. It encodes CSANLVFPFF.

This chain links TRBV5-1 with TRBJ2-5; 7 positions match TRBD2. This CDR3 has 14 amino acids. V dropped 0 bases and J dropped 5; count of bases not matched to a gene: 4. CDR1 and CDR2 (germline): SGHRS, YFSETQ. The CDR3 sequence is CASSLGGGSETQYF. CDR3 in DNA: TGCGCCAGCAGCTTGGGGGGGGGAAGTGAGACCCAGTACTTC.

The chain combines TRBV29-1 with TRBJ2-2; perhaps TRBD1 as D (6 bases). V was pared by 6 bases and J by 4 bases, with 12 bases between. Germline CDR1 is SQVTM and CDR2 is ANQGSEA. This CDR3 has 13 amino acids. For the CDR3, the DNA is TGCAGCGTAGCCCCAGGGGCCACCGGGGAGCTGTTTTTT. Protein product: CSVAPGATGELFF.

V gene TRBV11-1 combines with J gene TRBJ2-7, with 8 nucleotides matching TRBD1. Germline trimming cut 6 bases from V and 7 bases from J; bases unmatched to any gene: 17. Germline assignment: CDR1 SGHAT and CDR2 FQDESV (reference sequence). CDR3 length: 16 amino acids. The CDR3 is CASSLPPGGLFTEQYF. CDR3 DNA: TGTGCCAGCAGTCTTCCCCCAGGGGGCCTTTTTACGGAGCAGTACTTC.

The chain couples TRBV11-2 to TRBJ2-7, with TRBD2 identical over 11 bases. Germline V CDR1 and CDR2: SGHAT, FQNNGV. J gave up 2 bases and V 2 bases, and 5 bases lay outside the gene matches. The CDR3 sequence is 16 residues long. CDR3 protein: CASSLSLSGRAYEQYF. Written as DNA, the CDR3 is TGTGCCAGCAGCTTATCCCTTAGCGGGAGGGCCTACGAGCAGTACTTC.